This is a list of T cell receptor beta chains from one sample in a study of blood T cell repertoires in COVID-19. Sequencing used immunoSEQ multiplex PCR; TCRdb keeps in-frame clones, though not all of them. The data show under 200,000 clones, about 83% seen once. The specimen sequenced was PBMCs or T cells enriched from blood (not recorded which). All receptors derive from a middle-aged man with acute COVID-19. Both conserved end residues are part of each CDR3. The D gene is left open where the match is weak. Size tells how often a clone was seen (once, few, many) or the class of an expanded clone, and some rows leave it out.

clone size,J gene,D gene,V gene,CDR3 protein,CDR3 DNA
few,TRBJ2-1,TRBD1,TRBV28,CASRGSQGAGSYNEQFF,TGTGCCAGCAGGGGGAGCCAGGGGGCAGGCTCCTACAATGAGCAGTTCTTC
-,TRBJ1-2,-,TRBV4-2,CASSQESRQGYTF,TGTGCCAGCAGCCAGGAGTCAAGGCAGGGCTACACCTTC
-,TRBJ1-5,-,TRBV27,CASSLRGQLPNQPQHF,TGTGCCAGCAGTTTAAGAGGGCAGCTACCCAATCAGCCCCAGCATTTT
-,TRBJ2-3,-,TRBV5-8,CASNIGRQTYTDTQYF,TGTGCCAGCAATATAGGGCGACAGACCTACACAGATACGCAGTATTTT
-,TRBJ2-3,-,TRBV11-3,CASSLDPPGRPSNTQYF,TGTGCCAGCAGCTTAGATCCCCCAGGAAGACCCTCCAATACGCAGTATTTT
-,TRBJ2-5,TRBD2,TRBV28,CASRSGTIETQYF,TGTGCCAGCAGATCCGGGACTATAGAGACCCAGTACTTC
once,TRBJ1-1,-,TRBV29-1,CSVEGRNTEAFF,TGCAGCGTTGAGGGGAGAAACACTGAAGCTTTCTTT
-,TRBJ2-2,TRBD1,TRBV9,CASSTTDRGATGELFF,TGTGCCAGCAGCACGACGGACAGGGGTGCCACCGGGGAGCTGTTTTTT
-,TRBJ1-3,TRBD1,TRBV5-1,CASSSETGGNTIYF,TGCGCCAGCAGCTCCGAGACAGGGGGAAACACCATATATTTT
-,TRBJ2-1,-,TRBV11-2,CASSLVGHNEQFF,TGTGCCAGCAGCTTAGTGGGCCACAATGAGCAGTTCTTC
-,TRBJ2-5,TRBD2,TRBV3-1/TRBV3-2,CASSQPSTSGKETQYF,TGTGCCAGCAGCCAACCCTCGACTAGCGGTAAAGAGACCCAGTACTTC
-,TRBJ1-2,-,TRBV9,CASSVEQGNYGYTF,TGTGCCAGCAGCGTAGAGCAGGGTAACTATGGCTACACCTTC
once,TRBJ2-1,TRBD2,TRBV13,CASSSGTRGDNEQFF,TGTGCCAGCAGCTCCGGGACTAGGGGGGACAATGAGCAGTTCTTC
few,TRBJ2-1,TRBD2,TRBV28,CASTSSGRESSYNEQFF,TGTGCCAGCACCTCTAGCGGGAGGGAGAGCTCCTACAATGAGCAGTTCTTC
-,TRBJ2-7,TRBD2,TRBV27,CASSFGGLAGVRAYEQYF,TGTGCCAGCAGTTTCGGGGGACTAGCGGGAGTAAGGGCCTACGAGCAGTACTTC
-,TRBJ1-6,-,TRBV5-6,CASSLGPRIEF,TGTGCCAGCAGCTTGGGGCCCAGGATCGAGTTT
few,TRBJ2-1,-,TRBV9,CASSVGSGSYNEQFF,TGTGCCAGCAGCGTAGGCAGCGGGTCATACAATGAGCAGTTCTTC
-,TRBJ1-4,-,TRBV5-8,CASTSVIDSVNEKLFF,TGTGCCAGCACCTCTGTGATCGACAGCGTTAATGAAAAACTGTTTTTT
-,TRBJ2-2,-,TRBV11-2,CASSNRVTGELFF,TGTGCCAGCAGCAATCGGGTCACCGGGGAGCTGTTTTTT
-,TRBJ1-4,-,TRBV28,CATSQGGSEKLFF,TGTGCCACCAGCCAAGGGGGTTCTGAAAAACTGTTTTTT
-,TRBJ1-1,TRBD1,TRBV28,CASLRWTGTEAFF,TGTGCCAGCTTACGCTGGACAGGCACTGAAGCTTTCTTT
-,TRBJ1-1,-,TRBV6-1,CASSDNGLGTEAFF,TGTGCCAGCAGTGATAACGGGTTGGGCACTGAAGCTTTCTTT
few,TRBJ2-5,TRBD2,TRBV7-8,CASSLRLGGREETQYF,TGTGCCAGCAGCTTACGACTCGGCGGGAGAGAAGAGACCCAGTACTTC
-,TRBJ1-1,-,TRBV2,CASRVATEAFF,TGTGCCAGCCGGGTAGCCACTGAAGCTTTCTTT
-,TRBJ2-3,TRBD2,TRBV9,CASSVAASGRHTDTQYF,TGTGCCAGCAGCGTAGCGGCTAGCGGGAGACATACAGATACGCAGTATTTT
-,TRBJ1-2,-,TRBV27,CASSFRTSYGYTF,TGTGCCAGCAGTTTTCGGACAAGTTATGGCTACACCTTC
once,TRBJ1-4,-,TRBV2,CASRTGLEKLFF,TGTGCCAGCAGGACAGGTCTGGAAAAACTGTTTTTT
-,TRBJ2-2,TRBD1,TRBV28,CASSLIAQGATGELFF,TGTGCCAGCAGTTTAATCGCCCAGGGGGCGACCGGGGAGCTGTTTTTT
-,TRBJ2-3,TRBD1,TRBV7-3,CASSLRGQGTDTQYF,TGTGCCAGCAGCTTAAGAGGACAGGGGACAGATACGCAGTATTTT
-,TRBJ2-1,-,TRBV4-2,CASSQEIFVFDEQFF,TGTGCCAGCAGCCAAGAAATATTCGTTTTCGATGAGCAGTTCTTC
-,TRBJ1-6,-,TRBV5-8,CASTRGWNSPLHF,TGTGCCAGCACACGGGGATGGAATTCACCCCTCCACTTT
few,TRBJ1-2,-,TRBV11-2,CASLGANYGYTF,TGTGCCAGCTTGGGGGCGAACTATGGCTACACCTTC
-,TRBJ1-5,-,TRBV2,CASSEALAGQQPQHF,TGTGCCAGCAGTGAAGCGTTGGCAGGGCAGCAGCCCCAGCATTTT
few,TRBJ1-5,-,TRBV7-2,CASSSAKPQHF,TGTGCCAGCAGCTCCGCGAAGCCCCAGCATTTT
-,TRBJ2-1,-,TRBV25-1,CASSVYGFRNEQFF,TGTGCCAGCAGTGTTTACGGGTTCCGGAATGAGCAGTTCTTC
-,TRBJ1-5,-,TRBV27,CASGLLNQPQHF,TGTGCCAGCGGACTCCTAAATCAGCCCCAGCATTTT
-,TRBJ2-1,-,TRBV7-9,CASSFISGPGNEQFF,TGTGCCAGCAGCTTTATTAGCGGCCCAGGCAATGAGCAGTTCTTC
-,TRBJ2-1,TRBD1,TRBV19,CASSITGGSYNEQFF,TGTGCCAGTAGTATAACAGGGGGCTCCTACAATGAGCAGTTCTTC
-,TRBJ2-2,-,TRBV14,CASSHTLGLQGVNTGELFF,TGTGCCAGCAGCCATACTTTGGGACTGCAAGGGGTGAACACCGGGGAGCTGTTTTTT
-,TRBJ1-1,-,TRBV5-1,CASSLGISAGTEAFF,TGCGCCAGCAGCTTGGGCATCTCGGCGGGGACTGAAGCTTTCTTT
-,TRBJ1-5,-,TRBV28,CASPKSQNQPQHF,TGTGCCAGCCCCAAATCCCAAAATCAGCCCCAGCATTTT
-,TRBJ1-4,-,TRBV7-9,CASSLARGENEKLFF,TGTGCCAGCAGCTTAGCACGGGGAGAGAATGAAAAACTGTTTTTT
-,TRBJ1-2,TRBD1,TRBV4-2,CAKTRGRVVGYTF,TGTGCCAAAACCAGGGGGCGAGTAGTCGGCTACACCTTC
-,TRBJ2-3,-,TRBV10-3,CAISERGGGADTQYF,TGTGCCATCAGTGAGCGGGGAGGAGGGGCAGATACGCAGTATTTT
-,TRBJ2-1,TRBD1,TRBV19,CASMPTGTGNNEQFF,TGTGCCAGTATGCCAACCGGGACAGGGAACAATGAGCAGTTCTTC
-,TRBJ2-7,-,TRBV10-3,CAISESFLGTNTYEQYF,TGTGCCATCAGTGAGTCTTTTCTTGGGACAAATACCTACGAGCAGTACTTC
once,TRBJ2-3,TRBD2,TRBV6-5,CASSLTSGSIDTQYF,TGTGCCAGCAGCCTGACTAGCGGGAGCATAGATACGCAGTATTTT
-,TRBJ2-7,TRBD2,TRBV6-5,CASSLAGDEQYF,TGTGCCAGCAGTCTAGCGGGAGACGAGCAGTACTTC
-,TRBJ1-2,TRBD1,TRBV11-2,CASSLQGGGYTF,TGTGCCAGCAGCCTACAGGGGGGAGGCTACACCTTC
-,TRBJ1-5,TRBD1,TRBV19,CASSDRTGNQPQHF,TGTGCCAGTAGCGACCGGACAGGAAATCAGCCCCAGCATTTT
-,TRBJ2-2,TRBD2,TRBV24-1,CATSDLGLAGVNTGELFF,TGTGCCACCAGTGACCTGGGACTAGCGGGAGTGAACACCGGGGAGCTGTTTTTT
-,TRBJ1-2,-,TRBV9,CASSLRDTLYGYTF,TGTGCCAGCAGCCTAAGGGACACATTATATGGCTACACCTTC
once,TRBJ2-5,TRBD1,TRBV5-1,CASSILQGASETQYF,TGCGCCAGCAGCATTCTACAGGGGGCAAGTGAGACCCAGTACTTC
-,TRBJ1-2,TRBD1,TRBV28,CATTTGGLGYTF,TGTGCCACTACTACAGGGGGTCTTGGCTACACCTTC
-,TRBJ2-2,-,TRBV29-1,CSALGVTGELFF,TGCAGCGCCCTCGGGGTTACCGGGGAGCTGTTTTTT
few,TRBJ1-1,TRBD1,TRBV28,CASSSPGQVNTEAFF,TGTGCCAGCAGTTCTCCGGGACAGGTGAACACTGAAGCTTTCTTT
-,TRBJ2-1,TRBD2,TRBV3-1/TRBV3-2,CASRSGTSYNEQFF,TGTGCCAGCAGAAGCGGGACCAGCTACAATGAGCAGTTCTTC